The 30 T cell receptor beta chains below come from one sample, sequenced in a study of T cell responses to AZD1222 COVID-19 vaccine. Produced via immunoSEQ multiplex PCR; TCRdb's table is partial and in-frame only. The sample consists of approximately 100,000 clones, 92% of them appearing once. The input for sequencing was peripheral blood, taken on day 0 of AZD1222 vaccination. Every receptor here comes from an adult in good health.

This chain joins TRBV30 and TRBJ1-6, with 7 bases lining up with TRBD1. The CDR3 is 16 residues long. CDR1 and CDR2 (germline): GTSNPN, SVGIG (reference sequence). V dropped 5 bases and J dropped 0; count of bases not matched to a gene: 7. The CDR3 nucleotides read TGTGCCTGGGTTAGGGGGCAGAGCTCCTATAATTCACCCCTCCACTTT. This codes for CAWVRGQSSYNSPLHF.

In this sample, this clone turned up once. This chain uses TRBV23-1 with TRBJ2-7; possible D gene TRBD2, 6 bases. TRBV23-1 is designated an ORF whose function remains uncertain. The V gene lost 6 bases and the J gene lost 0 bases, with 12 bases spanning the gap. The CDR3 length is 14 residues. CDR3 nucleotide sequence: TGCGCCAGCAGAACTAGCAACCGCTCCTACGAGCAGTACTTC. Translated: CASRTSNRSYEQYF.

V and J are TRBV4-2 and TRBJ2-1; 7 nucleotides match TRBD2. With V trimmed by 4 bases and J by 0 bases, 3 bases remained unmatched. The CDR3 runs to 15 residues. The germline V gene encodes CDR1 LGHNA and CDR2 YNFKEQ. The DNA of the CDR3 is TGTGCCAGCAGCCCGGGAGGCCCCTCCTACAATGAGCAGTTCTTC. This codes for CASSPGGPSYNEQFF.

The chain is built from TRBV9 and TRBJ2-1; the D call may be TRBD1 or TRBD2 (6 bases each). The CDR3 covers 16 residues. Germline loops: CDR1 SGDLS, CDR2 YYNGEE. V lost 6 bases, J lost 0 bases, and 16 bases lay in between. In DNA form, the CDR3 reads TGTGCCAGCACCACGAGGGGGGATGGCTCCTACAATGAGCAGTTCTTC. Its protein is CASTTRGDGSYNEQFF.

The chain links TRBV7-3 to TRBJ2-3, with unresolved D. The CDR3 consists of 16 residues. Trimming took off 2 bases at V and 0 bases at J, with 12 bases between the two ends. Germline loops: CDR1 SGHTA, CDR2 FQGTGA. The CDR3 DNA follows: TGTGCCAGCAGCTTATTGGCAGACGCTAGCACAGATACGCAGTATTTT. It encodes CASSLLADASTDTQYF.

V gene TRBV7-9 combines with J gene TRBJ1-2; 9 bases match TRBD1. From germline, CDR1 is SEHNR and CDR2 FQNEAQ (reference sequence). Losses at the gene ends were 5 bases for V and 7 bases for J; bases not matched to a gene: 5. The CDR3 runs 13 residues. This chain's CDR3 is CASSPGTGPGYTF. The CDR3 coding sequence is TGTGCCAGCAGCCCGGGGACAGGGCCTGGCTACACCTTC.

J is TRBJ2-2 and V is TRBV7-9, with TRBD1 as a possible D gene (5 bases). Germline V lookup: CDR1 SEHNR, CDR2 FQNEAQ (reference sequence). The CDR3 is 13 residues long. V lost 5 bases and J 8 bases, leaving 12 bases between the germline ends. CDR3: CASSQKGSGELFF. The DNA for the CDR3 is TGTGCCAGCAGCCAAAAGGGGTCTGGGGAGCTGTTTTTT. The complete variable domain, with remaining parts taken from reference TRBV7-9 and TRBJ2-2, reads DTGVSQNPRHKITKRGQNVTFRCDPISEHNRLYWYRQTLGQGPEFLTYFQNEAQLEKSRLLSDRFSAERPKGSFSTLEIQRTEQGDSAMYLCASSQKGSGELFFGEGSRLTVL.

This rearrangement joins TRBV24-1 to TRBJ2-5; possible D gene TRBD2, 6 bases. The ends were cut back, 2 bases at V and 2 bases at J, with 11 bases in the middle. Germline CDR1 KGHDR, CDR2 SFDVKD. This CDR3 spans 15 amino acids. The DNA of the CDR3 is TGTGCCACCAGTGATTCCGGACTACCACAAGAGACCCAGTACTTC. It specifies CATSDSGLPQETQYF.

The chain employs TRBV24-1 and TRBJ1-2; a possible D gene is TRBD1 (6 bases). This CDR3 has 13 residues. CDR1 and CDR2 (germline): KGHDR, SFDVKD. The V end was cut by 4 bases, the J end by 4 bases, with 9 bases between. In DNA form, the CDR3 reads TGTGCCACCAGTGAGACAGGCGGCTATGGCTACACCTTC. Translating it yields CATSETGGYGYTF.

The chain recombines TRBV19 with TRBJ2-1; 7 nucleotides align to TRBD2. CDR1 is LNHDA and CDR2 is SQIVND in the germline V gene (reference sequence). The CDR3 has 15 amino acids. Trimming at V came to 3 bases and at J to 8 bases, leaving 10 bases not matched to a gene. CDR3 DNA sequence: TGTGCCAGTAGTATGAGACTAAGCGGGACCCATGAGCAGTTCTTC. It encodes CASSMRLSGTHEQFF.

The genes are TRBV11-3 and TRBJ2-7, with unresolved D. V dropped 5 bases and J dropped 4 bases, with 9 bases sitting between them. CDR1 is SGHNT, CDR2 YENEEA, per germline. The CDR3 runs to 12 residues. This chain's CDR3 is CASSLGQYEQYF. The CDR3 region has the DNA TGTGCCAGCAGCCTAGGGCAGTACGAGCAGTACTTC. Variable domain in full (rest from reference TRBV11-3 and TRBJ2-7): EAGVVQSPRYKIIEKKQPVAFWCNPISGHNTLYWYLQNLGQGPELLIRYENEEAVDDSQLPKDRFSAERLKGVDSTLKIQPAELGDSAVYLCASSLGQYEQYFGPGTRLTVT.

The rearrangement uses TRBV7-9 and TRBJ1-2; D is possibly TRBD1 (5 bases). Trimming shortened V by 5 bases and J by 4 bases, and 11 bases separated the two germline ends. There are 13 residues in the CDR3. CDR1 is SEHNR and CDR2 is FQNEAQ in the germline V gene (reference sequence). For the CDR3, the DNA is TGTGCCAGCAGCCGGGACGGAAGCTATGGCTACACCTTC. The encoded protein is CASSRDGSYGYTF.

This clone was counted between two and nine times. This chain links TRBV18 with TRBJ1-2, with a possible D match to TRBD1 (6 bases). Germline CDR1 reads KGHSH; CDR2 reads LQKENI. The CDR3 is made up of 15 amino acids. The V end lost 3 bases, the J end lost 3 bases, and 14 bases lay between the germline ends. Here the CDR3 reads CASSPPTQGHYGYTF. For the CDR3, the DNA is TGTGCCAGCTCACCCCCCACCCAGGGGCACTATGGCTACACCTTC. Full variable domain (remainder filled in from reference TRBV18 and TRBJ1-2): NAGVMQNPRHLVRRRGQEARLRCSPMKGHSHVYWYRQLPEEGLKFMVYLQKENIIDESGMPKERFSAEFPKEGPSILRIQQVVRGDSAAYFCASSPPTQGHYGYTFGSGTRLTVV.

The chain carries TRBV5-4 and TRBJ1-4; 8 bases align to TRBD1. Unmatched junction bases numbered 12, after V lost 4 bases and J lost 7 bases. This CDR3 region has 16 residues. Germline V gene sequence: CDR1 SGHNT, CDR2 YYREEE (reference sequence). CDR3: CASSTRQGTLGEKLFF. For the CDR3, the DNA is TGTGCCAGCAGCACCCGACAGGGGACGCTAGGTGAAAAACTGTTTTTT.

The chain combines TRBV7-2 with TRBJ2-7, with D maybe TRBD2 (6 bases). V was pared by 5 bases and J by 4 bases, with 12 bases between. The V gene's germline CDR1 is SGHTA and CDR2 FQGNSA. The CDR3 is made up of 13 amino acids. The CDR3 DNA reads as TGTGCCAGCAGCCGCGTTGGGGGGTACGAGCAGTACTTC. This codes for CASSRVGGYEQYF.

The V and J genes are TRBV18 and TRBJ1-1; TRBD1 matches at 7 bases. The CDR3 is 13 residues long. Germline V gives CDR1 KGHSH, CDR2 LQKENI. J was trimmed by 1 base and V by 7 bases; bases with no gene match: 3. CDR3 bases: TGTGCCAGCTGTCGGGACAGGAACACTGAAGCTTTCTTT. It encodes CASCRDRNTEAFF.

The chain couples TRBV28 to TRBJ1-1; the D is unclear. Trimming took off 3 bases at V and 0 bases at J, with 8 bases between the two ends. Looked up from germline, CDR1 is MDHEN and CDR2 is SYDVKM. CDR3 length: 14 residues. The CDR3 loop is CASSLQSMNTEAFF. In DNA, the CDR3 is TGTGCCAGCAGTTTGCAGTCCATGAACACTGAAGCTTTCTTT.

This clone occurred once. This chain joins TRBV29-1 and TRBJ2-1, with 10 nucleotides matching TRBD2. Looked up from germline, CDR1 is SQVTM and CDR2 is ANQGSEA. Trimming removed 4 bases from V and 4 bases from J; junction bases left unmatched: 1. CDR3 length: 13 amino acids. The CDR3 region is CSVGTSGYNEQFF. For the CDR3, the DNA is TGCAGCGTTGGGACTAGCGGTTACAATGAGCAGTTCTTC.

The chain has TRBV13 and TRBJ1-2; perhaps TRBD1 as D (6 bases). Trimming removed 3 bases from V and 3 bases from J, with 11 bases in between. This CDR3 has 14 amino acids. CDR1 is PRHDT, CDR2 FYEKMQ, per germline (reference sequence). The CDR3: CASSFFSGDYGYTF. CDR3 in DNA: TGTGCCAGCAGCTTTTTTTCAGGGGACTATGGCTACACCTTC.

The chain carries TRBV18 and TRBJ2-7, with 12 bases identical to TRBD2. V was clipped by 0 bases and J by 6 bases; unmatched bases: 3. The V gene's germline CDR1 is KGHSH and CDR2 LQKENI. The CDR3 length is 15 residues. CDR3 region: CASSPPTSGRGEQYF. The CDR3 nucleotides are TGTGCCAGCTCACCACCGACTAGCGGGAGAGGCGAGCAGTACTTC. Full variable domain (rest looked up from reference TRBV18 and TRBJ2-7): NAGVMQNPRHLVRRRGQEARLRCSPMKGHSHVYWYRQLPEEGLKFMVYLQKENIIDESGMPKERFSAEFPKEGPSILRIQQVVRGDSAAYFCASSPPTSGRGEQYFGPGTRLTVT.

The chain has TRBV21-1 and TRBJ1-5; TRBD1, the table's D call, lacks a check against the DNA. TRBV21-1 counts as a pseudogene. There are 13 residues in the CDR3. The CDR3 DNA follows: TGTGCCAGCAGCAAACAGGATCGTCAGCCCCAGCATTTT. Encoded protein: CASSKQDRQPQHF.

CDR3 sequence (DNA): TGTGCCAGCAGCGTAGCTTTAGGGACAGGGGACAATGAGCAGTTCTTC. It encodes CASSVALGTGDNEQFF. The rearrangement links TRBV9 to TRBJ2-1; 10 bases map to TRBD1. The V segment lost 0 bases and the J segment 5 bases; nucleotides outside the gene matches: 5. Germline CDR1 reads SGDLS; CDR2 reads YYNGEE. This CDR3 is built from 16 residues.

The gene calls are TRBV2 and TRBJ1-2, with D possibly being TRBD1 (5 bases). The V end was cut by 6 bases, the J end by 0 bases, with 17 bases between. The CDR3 totals 16 residues. CDR1 SNHLY and CDR2 FYNNEI come from the germline V gene. This chain's CDR3 is CASRALRETSNYGYTF. CDR3 DNA: TGTGCCAGCAGGGCCCTCAGGGAAACCTCTAACTATGGCTACACCTTC.

The chain uses TRBV7-9 and TRBJ2-1; D is undetermined. The germline V gene has CDR1 SEHNR and CDR2 FQNEAQ (reference sequence). V was pared by 5 bases and J by 1 base, with 24 bases between. The CDR3 has 19 amino acids. In nucleotides, the CDR3 is TGTGCCAGCAGCCTGGGCGTCGACGGGTCCTGGTGGTCCTACAATGAGCAGTTCTTC. This encodes CASSLGVDGSWWSYNEQFF.

The chain is built from TRBV5-1 and TRBJ1-1; D unresolved. Germline V gene sequence: CDR1 SGHRS, CDR2 YFSETQ. CDR3 size: 14 residues. V was pared by 0 bases and J by 5 bases, with 11 bases between. The CDR3: CASSLVGGTTEAFF. In nucleotides, the CDR3 is TGCGCCAGCAGCTTGGTAGGTGGTACGACTGAAGCTTTCTTT.

The J gene is TRBJ1-1, the V gene TRBV5-1, with D unresolved. Germline V lookup: CDR1 SGHRS, CDR2 YFSETQ. CDR3 length equals 13 residues. With 0 bases removed from V and 6 bases from J, the gap between germline ends came to 9 bases. The CDR3 region has the DNA TGCGCCAGCAGCTTGGAAACGAGCGCTGAAGCTTTCTTT. Translation gives CASSLETSAEAFF.

Only one count was recorded for this clone. V is TRBV6-2 or TRBV6-3 and J is TRBJ1-6, with a weak D call TRBD1 (6 bases). The germline V gene encodes CDR1 MNHEY and CDR2 SVGEGT. The CDR3 extends over 17 amino acids. V gave up 6 bases and J gave up 10 bases, with 25 bases separating them. CDR3 sequence: CASSQIRGVSRLSPLHF. The CDR3, as DNA: TGTGCCAGCAGCCAGATCAGGGGAGTCTCCCGTTTATCACCCCTCCACTTT.

The chain is built from TRBV11-1 and TRBJ1-2; 10 bases agree with TRBD1. The J segment lost 5 bases and the V segment lost 1 base, leaving 4 bases of the junction unmatched. The CDR3 is made up of 15 amino acids. The germline V gene encodes CDR1 SGHAT and CDR2 FQDESV (reference sequence). CDR3 DNA: TGTGCCAGCAGCTTAGACCCGGGACAGGGGTATGGCTACACCTTC. This encodes CASSLDPGQGYGYTF.

V usage is TRBV7-8 and J usage is TRBJ2-1; D is ambiguous. CDR3 length: 16 amino acids. V was pared by 5 bases and J by 3 bases, with 17 bases between. Germline V gene sequence: CDR1 SGHVS, CDR2 FQNEAQ. The CDR3 sequence is CASSQSSSSSYNEQFF. CDR3 sequence (DNA): TGTGCCAGCAGCCAATCCAGCAGCTCAAGCTACAATGAGCAGTTCTTC. Looking up the rest from reference TRBV7-8 and TRBJ2-1 gives the full variable domain: GAGVSQSPRYKVAKRGQDVALRCDPISGHVSLFWYQQALGQGPEFLTYFQNEAQLDKSGLPSDRFFAERPEGSVSTLKIQRTQQEDSAVYLCASSQSSSSSYNEQFFGPGTRLTVL.

V gene TRBV11-3 combines with J gene TRBJ2-1; D may be TRBD2 (6 bases). The CDR3 length is 16 residues. V was clipped by 4 bases and J by 7 bases, with 20 bases between them. Germline-derived CDR1 and CDR2 are SGHNT and YENEEA. The CDR3 nucleotides are TGTGCCAGCAGCTCCTCTGGGCGGGGTAACTTGAATGAGCAGTTCTTC. This encodes CASSSSGRGNLNEQFF.